Described below is a single T cell receptor (beta chain) sequence and its context. This table comes from immunoSEQ multiplex PCR, and its TCRdb copy is limited to in-frame clones, with some not included. The sample consists of 95,000 to 150,000 clones, 81% of them appearing once. The source of the sample is a study of blood T cell repertoires in COVID-19. From germline, CDR1 is ENHRY and CDR2 SYGVKD. With 6 bases clipped from V and 0 bases from J, the junction kept 5 bases outside the gene matches. The CDR3 has 15 amino acids. This TCR was recovered from a woman aged 50 to 65 with acute or convalescent COVID-19. The sample taken for sequencing was peripheral blood. This chain connects TRBV10-3 to TRBJ1-1; 9 positions agree with TRBD1. The CDR3 DNA follows: TGTGCCATCAGACAAGGACAGGGGATGAACACTGAAGCTTTCTTT. Translating gives CAIRQGQGMNTEAFF.